The 3 T cell receptor beta chains below were found in one sample sequenced in a study of CD8 T cells in Susac syndrome. A quantity of roughly 0.5 to 1 ug RNA underwent reverse transcription using random hexamers. Each CDR3 protein is one row after TCRdb ran MiXCR on the immunoSEQ multiplex PCR reads. Of 100,000 to 150,000 distinct CDR3 sequences in the sample, 90% to 95% are singletons; the top ten hold more than 0.25%. Specimen: CD8+ T cells from PBMCs. Receptor source: a human donor with multiple sclerosis.

The chain employs TRBV19 and TRBJ2-1; TRBD2 is a possible D gene (5 bases). Trimming shortened V by 1 base and J by 0 bases, and 7 bases separated the two germline ends. CDR3 length: 15 amino acids. Germline-derived CDR1 and CDR2 are LNHDA and SQIVND (reference sequence). The CDR3 coding sequence is TGTGCCAGTAGTATAGGGAGGAGCTCCTACAATGAGCAGTTCTTC. This translates into CASSIGRSSYNEQFF.

This clonotype showed up just once. This sequence joins TRBV9 and TRBJ2-2; 10 bases fit TRBD2. This CDR3 is 18 amino acids long. CDR1 and CDR2 (germline): SGDLS, YYNGEE. The J segment lost 5 bases and the V segment lost 4 bases, leaving 14 bases of the junction unmatched. CDR3 sequence (DNA): TGTGCCAGCAGCCCGGTGTCGGCTAGCGGGGGTCGAACCGGGGAGCTGTTTTTT. Its translation is CASSPVSASGGRTGELFF.

The CDR3 DNA reads as TGTGCCAGCAGTGTGGGACTCTGGGGAGAGCAGTACTTC. Residues: CASSVGLWGEQYF. The chain joins TRBV25-1 to TRBJ2-7; a possible D gene is TRBD2 (6 bases). The CDR3 covers 13 residues. Per germline, CDR1 MGHDK and CDR2 SYGVNS. V was cut by 4 bases and J by 7 bases, with 14 bases left in between.